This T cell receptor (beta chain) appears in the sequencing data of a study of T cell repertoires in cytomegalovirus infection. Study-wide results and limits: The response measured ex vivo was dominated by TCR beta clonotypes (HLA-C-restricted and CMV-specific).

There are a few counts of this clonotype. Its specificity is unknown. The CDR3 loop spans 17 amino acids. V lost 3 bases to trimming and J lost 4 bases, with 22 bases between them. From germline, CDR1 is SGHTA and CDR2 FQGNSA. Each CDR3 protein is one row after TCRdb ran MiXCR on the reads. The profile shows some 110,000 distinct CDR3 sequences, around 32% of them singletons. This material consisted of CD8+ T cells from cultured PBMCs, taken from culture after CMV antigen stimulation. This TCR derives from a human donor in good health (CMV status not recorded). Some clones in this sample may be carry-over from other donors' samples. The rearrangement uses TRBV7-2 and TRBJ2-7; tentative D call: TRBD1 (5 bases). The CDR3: CASSFFPSLQETYEQYF. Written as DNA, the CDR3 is TGTGCCAGCAGCTTTTTCCCTTCGCTACAGGAAACTTACGAGCAGTACTTC.